This section outlines one TCR beta chain sequence together with its context. This receptor's antigen is unknown. Per-base quality was not reported, and no clone a single base away is much larger than it. The data were taken from a study of blood T cell repertoires in COVID-19 (dated by TCRdb to 2020 to 2022). Broadly, across the study: Samples from collaborators originated in the United States, Italy and Spain and spanned both the acute and convalescent phases of COVID-19. The prospective study material was composed of cDNA or gDNA derived from T cells, B-cell-depleted T cells, or PBMCs. The dataset comprised deeply sampled blood TCRbeta repertoires from subjects exposed to, actively infected with, or recovered from COVID-19. A freely available public database, intended as a resource for researchers studying the immune response to SARS-CoV-2, is where the repertoires were released. Samples came from the ongoing ImmuneRACE study (first 160 participants) plus 1,254 subjects from 6 global collaborators. The sample metadata nearly always contained a de-identified subject ID, COVID-19 status, age in years and sex. Where available, HLA class I and class II types were obtained from metadata supplied by the sample provider rather than from assay-based typing.

The immunoSEQ Assay, a bias-controlled multiplex PCR, was used to amplify TCRbeta CDR3 regions from genomic DNA. The published analysis was carried out like this. The number of nucleated cells in each sample was estimated from the amplification of reference gene primers within the assay. To quantify the absolute abundance of each unique TCRbeta CDR3 rearrangement, sequence reads were collapsed and filtered. For each sample, productive Simpson clonality was calculated by taking the square root of Simpson's diversity index across productive rearrangements. The table was pulled from immuneACCESS by TCRdb, which kept in-frame rearrangements only. Such tables lose some clones; where checked, under half of the loss comes from unresolved V genes, and the rest has no known cause. Clone size and the V and J calls come from that table; the DNA yielded D and trimming. The sample profile shows approximately 68,000 clones; around 84% of them were found once. The ten largest clones capture under 13% of the sample.

The study at large found these results: How much clinical and demographic metadata was included differed by source and by participant, and the metadata was provided uncurated.

The collaborating institutions used their own protocols to collect whole blood in K2EDTA tubes. For TCRbeta analysis, collaborators shipped samples in one of three forms: frozen whole blood, isolated PBMCs, or DNA extracted from either of those sample types. Sequencing input: peripheral blood. The TCR originated in a man between 65 and 85 years old with active or convalescent COVID-19.

CDR3 region: CATSRVAVYNEQFF. The DNA reads as follows: TGTGCCACCAGCAGAGTGGCGGTCTACAATGAGCAGTTCTTC. The V and J segments used are TRBV15 and TRBJ2-1, with the D gene not confidently named. V loses 1 base, J loses 3 bases, and the germline ends lie 7 bases apart. According to the germline V gene (reference sequence), CDR1 reads LNHNV and CDR2 reads YYDKDF. The CDR3, cysteine through phenylalanine, is 14 amino acids long. Here the CDR3 DNA is all that survives: 42 bases in frame from base 1.